Included here is one T cell receptor beta chain sequence, with context. Its matching antigen is unknown. Individual cDNA molecules (in the library) carried attached unique molecular identifiers. TCRdb reprocessed the RACE reads with MiXCR, giving one entry per CDR3 protein. This sample has approximately 89,000 distinct CDR3 sequences, with approximately 7% found just once. The data are from a study of human T cells and chemical hapten exposure. Study overall: Weekly diphenylcyclopropenone doses were given to patients' scalps across the approximately 24-week study. Study outcomes and limitations: Expanded TCRs produced significantly more large CDR3 similarity clusters than controls did.

Indicated time point: patch test 2, 6 weeks after DPC sensitization. The treatment denotes: therapeutic diphenylcyclopropenone sensitization with weekly scalp DPC. The drawing of blood occurred before each patch test was applied. Here the sequenced sample was whole blood, taken in connection with sensitization to the hapten diphenylcyclopropenone (DPC). This receptor was obtained from a woman in her twenties or thirties with alopecia areata. Some clones in this sample may be carry-over from other donors' samples.

The CDR3 is CASAEVGSGPNEQFF. As DNA, the CDR3 is TGTGCCAGCGCAGAAGTCGGGTCTGGGCCCAATGAGCAGTTCTTC. This chain joins TRBV6-2 or TRBV6-3 and TRBJ2-1; no clear D. Germline values: CDR1 MNHEY, CDR2 SVGEGT. The V and J ends lost 8 bases and 6 bases respectively, with 20 bases between them. This CDR3 is built from 15 residues.